This entry features one T cell receptor beta chain sequence. As yet, its antigen is unknown. This CDR3 region has 15 residues. CDR1 is LNHDA and CDR2 is SQIVND in the germline V gene (reference sequence). The trim removed 4 bases at V and 3 bases at J, leaving 7 bases unmatched. Profiled with immunoSEQ multiplex PCR; TCRdb holds only in-frame clones, not every one. In the table there are approximately 110,000 clones, over 75% of which are singletons. This specimen belongs to a study of T cell responses to AZD1222 COVID-19 vaccine. General study findings and limits: Spike was spanned by vaccine-associated CD4 TCRs, with dominance at 160-218 and 743-854. After two AZD1222 doses, spike-specific TCR breadth and depth rose versus day 0.

The chain uses TRBV19 and TRBJ1-2, with 8 bases lining up with TRBD1. The starting material was peripheral blood, obtained 28 days after the second AZD1222 dose. The TCR comes from an adult who received the AZD1222 COVID-19 vaccine. CDR3 sequence: CASSTRQGHYYGYTF. The DNA for the CDR3 is TGTGCCAGTAGTACACGACAGGGGCACTACTATGGCTACACCTTC.